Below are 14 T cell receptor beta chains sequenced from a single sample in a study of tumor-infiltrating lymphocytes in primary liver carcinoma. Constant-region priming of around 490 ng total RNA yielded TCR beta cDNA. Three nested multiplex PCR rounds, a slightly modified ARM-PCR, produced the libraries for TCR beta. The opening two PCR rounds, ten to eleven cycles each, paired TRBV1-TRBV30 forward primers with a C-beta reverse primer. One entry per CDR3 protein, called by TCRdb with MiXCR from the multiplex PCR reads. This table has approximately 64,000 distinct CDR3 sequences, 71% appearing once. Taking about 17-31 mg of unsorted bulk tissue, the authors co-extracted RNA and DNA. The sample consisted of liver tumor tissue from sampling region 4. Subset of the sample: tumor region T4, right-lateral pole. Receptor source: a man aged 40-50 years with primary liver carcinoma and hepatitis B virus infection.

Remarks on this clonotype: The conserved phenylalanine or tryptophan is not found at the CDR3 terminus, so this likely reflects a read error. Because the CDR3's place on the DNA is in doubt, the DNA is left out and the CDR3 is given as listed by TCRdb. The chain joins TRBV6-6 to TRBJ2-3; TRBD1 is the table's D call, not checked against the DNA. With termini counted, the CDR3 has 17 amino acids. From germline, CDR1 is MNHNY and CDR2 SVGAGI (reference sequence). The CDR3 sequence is CASSYGLGAGLTDTQFS.

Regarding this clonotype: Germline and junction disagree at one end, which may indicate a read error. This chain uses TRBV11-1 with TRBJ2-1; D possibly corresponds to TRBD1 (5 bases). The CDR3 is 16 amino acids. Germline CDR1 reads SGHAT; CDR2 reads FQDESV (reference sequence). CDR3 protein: CASRKKMRIVGDERFF. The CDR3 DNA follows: TGTGCCAGCAGAAAAAAGATGAGGATAGTAGGGGATGAGCGGTTCTTC.

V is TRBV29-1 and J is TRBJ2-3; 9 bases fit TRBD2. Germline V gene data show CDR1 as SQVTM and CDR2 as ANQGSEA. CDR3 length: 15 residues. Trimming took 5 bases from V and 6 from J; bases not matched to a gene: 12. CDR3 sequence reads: CSVYETSGFTDTQYF. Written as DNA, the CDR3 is TGCAGCGTTTACGAGACTAGCGGATTCACGGATACGCAGTATTTT.

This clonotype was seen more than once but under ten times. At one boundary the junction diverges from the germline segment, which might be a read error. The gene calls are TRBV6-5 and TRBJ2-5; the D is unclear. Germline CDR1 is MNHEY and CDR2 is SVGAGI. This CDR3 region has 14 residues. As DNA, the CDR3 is TGTGCTAGCAGTTACTCGGATGGGAAAGAGACCCAGTACTTC. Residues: CASSYSDGKETQYF.

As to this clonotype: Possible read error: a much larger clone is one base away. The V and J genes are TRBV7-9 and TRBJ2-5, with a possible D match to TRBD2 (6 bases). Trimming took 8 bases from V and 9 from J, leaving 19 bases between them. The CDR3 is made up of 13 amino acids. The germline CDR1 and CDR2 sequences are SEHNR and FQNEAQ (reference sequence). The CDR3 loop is CASHGLATEAQYF. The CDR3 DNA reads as TGTGCCAGCCACGGGCTAGCGACCGAGGCCCAGTACTTC.

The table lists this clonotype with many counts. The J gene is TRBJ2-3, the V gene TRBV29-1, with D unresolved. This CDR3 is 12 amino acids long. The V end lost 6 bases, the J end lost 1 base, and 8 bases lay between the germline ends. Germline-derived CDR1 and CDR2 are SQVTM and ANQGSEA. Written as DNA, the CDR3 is TGCAGCGTGGGCGGAGGCACAGATACGCAGTATTTT. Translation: CSVGGGTDTQYF.

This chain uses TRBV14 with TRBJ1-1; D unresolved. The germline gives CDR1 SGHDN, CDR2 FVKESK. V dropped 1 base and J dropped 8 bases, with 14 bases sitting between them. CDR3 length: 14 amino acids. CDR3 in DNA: TGTGCCAGCAGCCAAGTGTCACGGACCGCCGAAGCTTTCTTT. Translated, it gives CASSQVSRTAEAFF.

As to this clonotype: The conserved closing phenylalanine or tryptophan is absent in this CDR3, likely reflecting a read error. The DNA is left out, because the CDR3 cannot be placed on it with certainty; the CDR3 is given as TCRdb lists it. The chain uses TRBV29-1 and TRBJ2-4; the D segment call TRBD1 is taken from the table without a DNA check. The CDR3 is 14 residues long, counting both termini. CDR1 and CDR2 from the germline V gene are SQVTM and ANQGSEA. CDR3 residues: CSVEGQGVRGIQHL.

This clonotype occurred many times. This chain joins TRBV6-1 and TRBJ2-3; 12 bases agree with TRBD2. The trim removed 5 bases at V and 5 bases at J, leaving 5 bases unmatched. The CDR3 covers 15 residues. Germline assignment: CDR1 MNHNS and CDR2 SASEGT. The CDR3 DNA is TGTGCCAGCAGTCCGACTAGCGGGAGATTAGATACGCAGTATTTT. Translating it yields CASSPTSGRLDTQYF.

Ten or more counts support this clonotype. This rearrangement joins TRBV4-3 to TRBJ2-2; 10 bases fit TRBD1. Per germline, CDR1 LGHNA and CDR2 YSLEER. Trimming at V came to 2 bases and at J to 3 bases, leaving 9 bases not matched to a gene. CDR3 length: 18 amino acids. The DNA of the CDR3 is TGCGCCAGCAGCCAATATCATTGGACAGGGGGGTACACCGGGGAGCTGTTTTTT. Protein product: CASSQYHWTGGYTGELFF.

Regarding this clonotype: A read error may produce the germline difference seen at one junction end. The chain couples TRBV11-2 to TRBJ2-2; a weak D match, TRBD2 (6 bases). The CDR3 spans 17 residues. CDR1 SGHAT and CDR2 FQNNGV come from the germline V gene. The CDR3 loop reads CANSLALGGANNEVLFF. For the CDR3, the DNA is TGTGCCAACAGCTTAGCATTAGGAGGGGCGAACAACGAGGTGCTGTTTTTT. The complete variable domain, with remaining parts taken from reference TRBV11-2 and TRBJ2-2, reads EAGVAQSPRYKIIEKRQSVAFWCNPISGHATLYWYQQILGQGPKLLIQFQNNGVVDDSQLPKDRFSAERLKGVDSTLKIQPAKLEDSAVYLCANSLALGGANNEVLFFGEGSRLTVL.

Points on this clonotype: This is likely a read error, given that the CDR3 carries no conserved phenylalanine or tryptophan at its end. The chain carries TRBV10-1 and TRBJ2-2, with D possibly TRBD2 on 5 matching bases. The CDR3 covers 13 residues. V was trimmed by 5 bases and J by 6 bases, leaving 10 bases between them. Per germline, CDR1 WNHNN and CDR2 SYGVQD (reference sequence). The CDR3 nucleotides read TGCGCCAGCAGTACCGGGAATGCCGGGGAGCTGTTTTAT. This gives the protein CASSTGNAGELFY.

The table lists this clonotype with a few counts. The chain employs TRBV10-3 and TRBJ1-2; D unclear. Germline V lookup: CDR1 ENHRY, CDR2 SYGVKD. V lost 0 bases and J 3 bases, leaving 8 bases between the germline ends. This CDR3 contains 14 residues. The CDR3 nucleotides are TGTGCCATCAGTGAGTCGTCAAGGGACTATGGCTACACCTTC. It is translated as CAISESSRDYGYTF.

The CDR3 spells CASGSGLAGVGNTGELFF. The DNA for the CDR3 is TGTGCCAGCGGTTCCGGACTAGCGGGAGTAGGGAACACCGGGGAGCTGTTTTTT. The rearrangement uses TRBV6-2 or TRBV6-3 and TRBJ2-2; 13 bases agree with TRBD2. CDR1 and CDR2 from the germline V gene are MNHEY and SVGEGT. With V trimmed by 8 bases and J by 1 base, 10 bases remained unmatched. CDR3 length equals 18 residues.